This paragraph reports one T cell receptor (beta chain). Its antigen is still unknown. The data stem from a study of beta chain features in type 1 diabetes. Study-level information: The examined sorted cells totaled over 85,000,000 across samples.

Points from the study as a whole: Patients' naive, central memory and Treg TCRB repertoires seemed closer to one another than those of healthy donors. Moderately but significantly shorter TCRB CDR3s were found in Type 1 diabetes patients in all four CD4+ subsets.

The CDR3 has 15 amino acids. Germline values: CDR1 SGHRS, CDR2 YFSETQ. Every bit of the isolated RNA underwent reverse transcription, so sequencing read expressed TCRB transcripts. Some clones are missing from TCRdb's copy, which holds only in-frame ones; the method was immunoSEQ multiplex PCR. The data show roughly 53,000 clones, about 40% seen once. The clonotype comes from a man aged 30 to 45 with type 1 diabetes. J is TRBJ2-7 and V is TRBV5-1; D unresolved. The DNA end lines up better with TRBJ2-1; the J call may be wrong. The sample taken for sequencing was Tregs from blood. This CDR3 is CASSPGHASYNEQFF. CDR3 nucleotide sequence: TGCGCCAGCAGCCCGGGTCATGCCTCCTACAATGAGCAGTTCTTC.